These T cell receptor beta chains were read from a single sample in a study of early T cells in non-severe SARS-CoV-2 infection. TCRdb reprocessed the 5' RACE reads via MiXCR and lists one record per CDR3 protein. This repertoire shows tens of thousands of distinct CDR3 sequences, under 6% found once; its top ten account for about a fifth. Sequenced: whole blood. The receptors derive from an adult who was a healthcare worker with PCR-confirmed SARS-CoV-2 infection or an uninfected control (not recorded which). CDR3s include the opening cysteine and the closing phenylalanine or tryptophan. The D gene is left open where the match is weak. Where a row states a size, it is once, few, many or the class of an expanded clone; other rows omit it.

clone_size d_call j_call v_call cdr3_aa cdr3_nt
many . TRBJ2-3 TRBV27 CASSSGGRDTDTQYF TGTGCCAGCAGTTCTGGGGGCCGGGACACAGATACGCAGTATTTT
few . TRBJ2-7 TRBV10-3 CAISLNPGAGYEQYF TGTGCCATCAGTCTAAATCCCGGGGCGGGTTACGAGCAGTACTTC
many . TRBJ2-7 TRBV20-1 CSARDWRFLNEQYF TGCAGTGCTAGAGATTGGCGCTTTCTGAACGAGCAGTACTTC
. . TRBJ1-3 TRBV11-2 CASSTGGQGSGNTIYF TGTGCCAGCAGCACGGGGGGGCAGGGAAGTGGAAACACCATATATTTT
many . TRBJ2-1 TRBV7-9 CASSLPGRTYNEQFF TGTGCCAGCAGCTTACCGGGAAGGACCTACAATGAGCAGTTCTTC
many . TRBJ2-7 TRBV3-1 CASRGAREQYF TGTGCCTCCCGTGGGGCGCGTGAGCAGTACTTC
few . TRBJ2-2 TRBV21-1 CASSKGYYGETGELFF TGTGCCAGCAGCAAAGGGTATTACGGGGAGACCGGGGAGCTGTTTTTT
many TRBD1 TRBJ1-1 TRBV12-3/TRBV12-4 CASRLTGATGTEAFF TGTGCCAGCAGACTTACAGGGGCCACCGGCACTGAAGCTTTCTTT
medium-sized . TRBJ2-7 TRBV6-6 CATALMKHEQYF TGTGCCACCGCCCTAATGAAACACGAGCAGTACTTC
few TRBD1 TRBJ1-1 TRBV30 CAWSGTGANTEAFF TGTGCCTGGAGTGGGACAGGGGCGAACACTGAAGCTTTCTTT
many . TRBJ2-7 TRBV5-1 CASSIQGGSSYEQYF TGCGCCAGCAGCATCCAAGGGGGTTCGAGCTACGAGCAGTACTTC
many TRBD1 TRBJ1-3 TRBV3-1 CASSHTGGALEGNTIYF TGTGCCAGCAGCCATACAGGGGGTGCTCTCGAGGGAAACACCATATATTTT
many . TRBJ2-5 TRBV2 CASRRQETQYF TGTGCCAGCAGACGGCAAGAGACCCAGTACTTC
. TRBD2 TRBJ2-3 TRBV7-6 CASSPTGTSGIKPDTQYF TGTGCCAGCAGCCCAACAGGGACTAGCGGGATTAAACCAGATACGCAGTATTTT
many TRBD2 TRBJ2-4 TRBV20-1 CSAKPPGGIVKNIQYF TGCAGTGCTAAACCCCCGGGGGGGATTGTCAAAAACATTCAGTACTTC
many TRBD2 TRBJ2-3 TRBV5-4 CASSTPTSGGGATQYF TGTGCCAGCAGCACCCCTACTAGCGGGGGGGGAGCTACGCAGTATTTT
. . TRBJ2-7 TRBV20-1 CSAKADSYEQYF TGCAGTGCTAAGGCGGACTCCTACGAGCAGTACTTC
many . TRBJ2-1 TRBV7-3 CASSPQGSRVDEQFF TGTGCCAGCAGCCCCCAGGGTAGCAGGGTGGATGAGCAGTTCTTC
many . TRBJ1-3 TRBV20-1 CSASGGYRSGNTIYF TGCAGTGCTAGCGGGGGCTACCGCTCTGGAAACACCATATATTTT
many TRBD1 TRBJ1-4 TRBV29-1 CSVEGTGDNEKLFF TGCAGCGTTGAAGGGACAGGTGATAATGAAAAACTGTTTTTT